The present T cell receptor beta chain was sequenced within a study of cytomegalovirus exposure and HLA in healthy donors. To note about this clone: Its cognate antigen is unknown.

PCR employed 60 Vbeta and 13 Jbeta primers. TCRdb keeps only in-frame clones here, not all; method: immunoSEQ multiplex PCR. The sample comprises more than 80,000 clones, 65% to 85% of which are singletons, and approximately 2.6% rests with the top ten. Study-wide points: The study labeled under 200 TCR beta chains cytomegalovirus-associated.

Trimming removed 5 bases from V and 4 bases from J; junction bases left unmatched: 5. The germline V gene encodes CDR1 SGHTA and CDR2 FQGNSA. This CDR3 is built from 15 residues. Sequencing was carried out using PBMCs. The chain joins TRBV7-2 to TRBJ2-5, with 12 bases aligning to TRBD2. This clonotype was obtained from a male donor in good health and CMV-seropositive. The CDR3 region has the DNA TGTGCCAGCAGCACGAGACTAGCGGGGGCAGAGACCCAGTACTTC. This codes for CASSTRLAGAETQYF.